This T cell receptor (beta chain) was sequenced for a study of control samples from healthy donors and cancer patients (dated by TCRdb to 2018 to 2021). The library came from the immunoSEQ multiplex PCR assay. TCRdb took over this immuneACCESS table, retaining in-frame rearrangements with V and J assigned. Such tables are incomplete; in checked studies, under half of the missing clones stem from an unresolved V gene, and the remainder is unexplained. Across this sample there are approximately 120,000 clones, with approximately 92% seen only once. The top ten clones comprise around 0.52% of the sample. This clone was seen only once. No antigen is known for it. Base qualities are not recorded, but no much larger clone differs from it by a single base. Trimming costs V 6 bases and J 2 bases, and their ends lie 9 bases apart. The CDR3, cysteine through phenylalanine, is 13 amino acids long. Only CDR3 DNA is held: 39 bases, read in frame from base 1. Per the germline V gene (reference sequence), MNHEY is the CDR1 and SMNVEV is the CDR2.

The chain employs TRBV27 and TRBJ2-3, with the D gene too uncertain to name. The sequencing sample was made of PBMCs. The receptor was derived from an elderly man with head and neck cancer. The DNA sequence is given as TGTGCCAGCAGGAAGCTTCTCACAGATACGCAGTATTTT. Translation gives CASRKLLTDTQYF.